The present entry profiles one T cell receptor beta chain with its context. Through a sample-barcoded 5' primer and a J-beta primer mix, a second PCR was run for roughly 6 to 12 cycles. TCRdb redid the calling of the 5' RACE reads with MiXCR, one entry per CDR3 protein. The repertoire holds around 850,000 distinct CDR3 sequences, with 35% to 40% as singletons. The data derive from a study of blood T cells in healthy people across ages. The CDR3 runs 12 residues. Deletions cut 11 bases from V and 4 bases from J, with 13 bases between. Germline V gene sequence: CDR1 MGHRA, CDR2 YSYEKL. The sequence came from a man aged 18 to 30 in good health. This sequence joins TRBV4-1 and TRBJ2-3; D uncertain. The sequencing input was blood. The CDR3 loop reads CAGNQGSDTQYF. The CDR3 bases are TGCGCCGGCAACCAAGGGTCAGATACGCAGTATTTT.